This paragraph covers one T cell receptor (beta chain) sequence. The clone's antigen remains unknown. Within one base of it there is no much larger clone, and no base qualities were kept. TCRbeta CDR3 regions were amplified from genomic DNA using the immunoSEQ Assay, a bias-controlled multiplex PCR. The source study handled its data this way. Within the assay, amplification of reference gene primers was used to estimate how many nucleated cells each sample contained. Sequence reads were collapsed and filtered to measure the absolute abundance of every unique TCRbeta CDR3 rearrangement. For each sample, productive Simpson clonality was calculated as the square root of Simpson's diversity index over productive rearrangements. This immuneACCESS table, as held by TCRdb, lists in-frame sequences with V and J called but not all clones. Of the missing ones, under half trace to an unresolved V gene in checked studies; the others have no known cause. V and J calls and clone size are copied from that table; D and trimming were computed from the DNA. Within this sample are around 84,000 clones, with 85% to 90% of them counted one time only. 8% of the sample lies in the top ten.

The collaborating institutions used their own protocols to collect whole blood in K2EDTA tubes. For TCRbeta analysis, collaborators shipped samples as frozen whole blood, isolated PBMCs, or DNA extracted from either of those sample types. These data come from a study of blood T cell repertoires in COVID-19 (dated by TCRdb to 2020 to 2022). Background for the entire study: The collaborator samples originated in the United States, Italy and Spain and spanned the acute and convalescent phases of COVID-19. Samples were obtained from the ongoing ImmuneRACE study (first 160 participants) and from some 1,200 subjects provided by 6 global collaborators. The repertoires were released in a freely available public database intended as a resource for research on the immune response to SARS-CoV-2. Subjects who had been exposed to COVID-19, were actively infected with it, or had recovered from it provided the deeply sampled blood TCRbeta repertoires that made up the dataset. Where HLA class I and class II types were available, the types were taken from metadata supplied by the sample provider, not from assay-based typing. The prospective study material was composed of cDNA or gDNA derived from T cells, B-cell-depleted T cells, or PBMCs. Nearly every sample came with metadata listing a de-identified subject ID, COVID-19 status, age in years and sex.

General findings and caveats noted by the study authors: Clinical and demographic metadata were provided uncurated, with the amount varying by source and participant.

The sample consisted of peripheral blood. The clonotype comes from an older man with active or convalescent COVID-19.

The CDR3 here reads CASSESGGSVLSPTEAFF. The sequenced DNA is TGTGCCAGCAGTGAATCTGGGGGGTCGGTACTAAGTCCGACTGAAGCTTTCTTT. The rearranged chain carries TRBV6-1 and TRBJ1-1; the D gene is perhaps TRBD1, on 5 matching bases. Reading from cysteine to phenylalanine, the CDR3 counts 18 amino acids. Just CDR3 DNA is preserved here, 54 bases in frame from base 1. V is reduced by 2 bases and J by 5 bases, leaving a spacing of 24 bases between them. CDR1 and CDR2 were assigned from the germline V gene as MNHNS and SASEGT.